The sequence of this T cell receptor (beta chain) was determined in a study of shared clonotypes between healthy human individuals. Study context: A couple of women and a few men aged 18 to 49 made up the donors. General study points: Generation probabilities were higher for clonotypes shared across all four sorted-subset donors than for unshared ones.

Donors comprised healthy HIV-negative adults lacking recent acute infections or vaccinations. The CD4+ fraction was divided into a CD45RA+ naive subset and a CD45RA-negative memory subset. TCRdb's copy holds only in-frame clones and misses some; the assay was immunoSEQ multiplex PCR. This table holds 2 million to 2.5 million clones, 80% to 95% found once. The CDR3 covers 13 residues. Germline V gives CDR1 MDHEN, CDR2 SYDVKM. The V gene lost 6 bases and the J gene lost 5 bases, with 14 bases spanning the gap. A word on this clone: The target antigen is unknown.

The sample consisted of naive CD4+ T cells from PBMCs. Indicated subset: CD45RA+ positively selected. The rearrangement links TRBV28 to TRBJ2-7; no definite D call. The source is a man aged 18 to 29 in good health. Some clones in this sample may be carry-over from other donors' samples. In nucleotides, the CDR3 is TGTGCCAGCAGCGCCCCCCAGCGCGACGAGCAGTACTTC. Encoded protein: CASSAPQRDEQYF.